This section outlines one T cell receptor beta chain sequence together with its context. What it binds is unknown. Assays examined approximately 99,000 TCR templates per sample. This table comes from immunoSEQ multiplex PCR, and its TCRdb copy is limited to in-frame clones, with some not included. The data hold about 100,000 clones, with about nine tenths observed a single time. The source of the sample is a study of siplizumab effects on memory and regulatory T cells. Overall study findings and caveats: Siplizumab gave mappable alloreactive CD4+ clones an average Treg-derived fraction of roughly 72%, against around 25% in controls. A small minority of alloreactive clones were mapped to unstimulated subsets.

With 3 bases removed from V and 7 bases from J, the gap between germline ends came to 13 bases. The CDR3 is made up of 15 amino acids. Germline V gene sequence: CDR1 MNHEY, CDR2 SVGAGI. The V gene is TRBV6-5, the J gene TRBJ1-6, with D hard to call. The source of this sequence is a human donor in good health. Material: CD4+ T cells sorted from blood. In nucleotides, the CDR3 is TGTGCCAGCAGTTATGGTGGGGTAGGAAATTCACCCCTCCACTTT. It translates to CASSYGGVGNSPLHF.